Listed below are T cell receptor beta chains from one sample, sequenced in a study of T cell repertoires in cytomegalovirus infection. Antigen specificity for these receptors is unknown. A single record per CDR3 protein comes from TCRdb applying MiXCR to the reads. The sample holds around 710,000 distinct CDR3 sequences; almost 30% are singletons and the top ten take less than 15%. Material: cultured CD8+ T cells from PBMCs, obtained from culture after CMV antigen stimulation. These receptors came from a human donor in good health (CMV status not recorded). Some clones in this sample may be carry-over from other donors' samples. Both conserved end residues are part of each CDR3. Each record gives: D gene, J gene, clone size, V gene, CDR3 protein, CDR3 DNA. D genes are given only for firm matches. A clone size is listed for some rows: how often the clone was seen (once, few, many), or a class if it is expanded.

TRBD1 | TRBJ2-2 | few | TRBV7-9 | CASSSPSDRGHNGELFF | TGTGCCAGCAGCTCCCCTTCGGACAGGGGGCATAACGGGGAGCTGTTTTTT
- | TRBJ1-5 | few | TRBV12-5 | CASGHDLSPDQPQHF | TGTGCTAGTGGTCATGACCTCAGCCCGGATCAGCCCCAGCATTTT
TRBD1 | TRBJ1-1 | few | TRBV12-3/TRBV12-4 | CASRYGQGDTEAFF | TGTGCCAGCAGATACGGACAGGGCGACACTGAAGCTTTCTTT
- | TRBJ2-1 | once | TRBV6-6 | CASSGGRAPYNEQFF | TGTGCCAGCAGTGGTGGCAGGGCGCCCTACAATGAGCAGTTCTTC
TRBD1 | TRBJ1-2 | - | TRBV20-1 | CSAREYGTGHGYTF | TGCAGTGCTAGAGAGTATGGGACAGGGCATGGCTACACCTTC
TRBD1 | TRBJ1-1 | - | TRBV10-3 | CAISADRGESLNTEAFF | TGTGCCATCAGTGCCGACAGGGGAGAGAGTCTAAACACTGAAGCTTTCTTT
- | TRBJ2-5 | - | TRBV7-9 | CASSLVVSGETQYF | TGTGCCAGCAGCTTAGTTGTTTCGGGAGAGACCCAGTACTTC
- | TRBJ1-1 | - | TRBV6-5 | CASSYSGGVNTEAFF | TGTGCCAGCAGTTACTCCGGAGGGGTGAACACTGAAGCTTTCTTT
- | TRBJ1-2 | - | TRBV4-3 | CASSQDFSLGYGYTF | TGCGCCAGCAGCCAAGATTTTTCCTTGGGCTATGGCTACACCTTC
TRBD1 | TRBJ1-6 | few | TRBV10-3 | CAIPIASTGGRRNSPLHF | TGTGCCATCCCCATAGCGTCGACAGGGGGCCGGCGTAATTCACCCCTCCACTTT
TRBD2 | TRBJ2-5 | - | TRBV5-6 | CASSGLAGGLLETQYF | TGTGCCAGCAGCGGACTAGCGGGGGGCCTCTTAGAGACCCAGTACTTC
TRBD1 | TRBJ1-3 | few | TRBV19 | CASHQQKFDRDIFGNTIYF | TGTGCCAGTCACCAACAAAAATTCGACAGGGACATCTTCGGAAACACCATATATTTT
- | TRBJ1-5 | - | TRBV10-2 | CASSERGGYSNQPQHF | TGCGCCAGCAGTGAGAGAGGGGGTTATAGTAATCAGCCCCAGCATTTT
- | TRBJ2-2 | - | TRBV19 | CASKERTGELFF | TGTGCCAGTAAGGAGAGGACCGGGGAGCTGTTTTTT
TRBD2 | TRBJ2-1 | few | TRBV2 | CASSEGLAGENEQFF | TGTGCCAGCAGTGAAGGGTTAGCGGGGGAGAATGAGCAGTTCTTC
TRBD2 | TRBJ2-1 | - | TRBV12-3/TRBV12-4 | CASRGLAGAQYDEQFF | TGTGCCAGCAGAGGACTAGCGGGGGCTCAGTACGATGAGCAGTTCTTC
- | TRBJ2-7 | few | TRBV7-6 | CASSWAYEQYF | TGTGCCAGCAGCTGGGCCTACGAGCAGTACTTC
TRBD2 | TRBJ2-3 | few | TRBV11-2 | CASSLVLSGATDTQYF | TGTGCCAGCAGCTTAGTCCTTAGCGGGGCCACAGATACGCAGTATTTT
- | TRBJ2-1 | few | TRBV12-5 | CASGPGTPDEQFF | TGTGCTAGTGGTCCCGGGACCCCCGATGAGCAGTTCTTC
- | TRBJ2-7 | - | TRBV20-1 | CSARDLDRSAYEQYF | TGCAGTGCTAGAGATCTCGACCGGAGCGCCTACGAGCAGTACTTC
- | TRBJ2-2 | few | TRBV19 | CASSIILNTGELFF | TGTGCCAGTAGTATCATTTTGAACACCGGGGAGCTGTTTTTT
- | TRBJ2-7 | few | TRBV2 | CASSEGSLGYEQYF | TGTGCCAGCAGTGAAGGTAGCCTGGGCTACGAGCAGTACTTC
- | TRBJ1-5 | - | TRBV4-1 | CASSQDEMDQPQHF | TGCGCCAGCAGCCAAGACGAGATGGATCAGCCCCAGCATTTT
- | TRBJ2-1 | - | TRBV4-3 | CASSQYTMDNEQFF | TGCGCCAGCAGCCAATATACTATGGACAATGAGCAGTTCTTC
TRBD2 | TRBJ2-1 | - | TRBV12-3/TRBV12-4 | CASWAGVGNEQFF | TGTGCCAGCTGGGCGGGGGTTGGCAATGAGCAGTTCTTC
TRBD1 | TRBJ1-2 | - | TRBV27 | CASSLSGTDHYGYTF | TGTGCCAGCAGTTTATCGGGGACAGACCACTATGGCTACACCTTC
- | TRBJ2-1 | - | TRBV27 | CASSFLDDEQFF | TGTGCCAGCAGTTTCCTCGACGATGAGCAGTTCTTC